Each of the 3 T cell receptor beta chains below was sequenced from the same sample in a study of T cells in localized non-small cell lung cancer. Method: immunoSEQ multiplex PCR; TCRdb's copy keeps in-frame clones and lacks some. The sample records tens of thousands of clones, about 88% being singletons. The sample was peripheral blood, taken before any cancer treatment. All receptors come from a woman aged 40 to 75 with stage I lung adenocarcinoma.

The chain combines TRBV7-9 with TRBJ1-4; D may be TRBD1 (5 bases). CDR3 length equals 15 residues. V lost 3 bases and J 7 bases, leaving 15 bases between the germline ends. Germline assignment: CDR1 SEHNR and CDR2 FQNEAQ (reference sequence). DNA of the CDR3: TGTGCCAGCAGCTTTGACGAGACAGTAGGTGAAAAACTGTTTTTT. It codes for CASSFDETVGEKLFF.

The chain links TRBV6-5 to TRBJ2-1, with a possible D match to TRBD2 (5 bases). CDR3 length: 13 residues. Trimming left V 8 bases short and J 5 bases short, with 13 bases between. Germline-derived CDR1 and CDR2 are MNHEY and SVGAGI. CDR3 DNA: TGTGCCAGCCGAGGACTTGGAGACAATGAGCAGTTCTTC. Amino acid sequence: CASRGLGDNEQFF.

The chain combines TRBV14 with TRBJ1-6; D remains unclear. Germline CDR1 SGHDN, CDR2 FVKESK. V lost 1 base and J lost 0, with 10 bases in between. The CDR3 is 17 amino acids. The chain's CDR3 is CASSQVSGSSYNSPLHF. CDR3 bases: TGTGCCAGCAGCCAAGTCTCCGGGAGCTCCTATAATTCACCCCTCCACTTT.